A single sample gave rise to the 6 T cell receptor beta chains below, sequenced in a study of cytomegalovirus exposure and HLA in healthy donors. Clones were read by immunoSEQ multiplex PCR, and TCRdb kept only the in-frame ones, dropping some. The repertoire includes some 150,000 clones, 85% to 90% of them detected once, and over 3% sits in the top ten. Sequencing input: PBMCs. Source of these receptors: a woman between 18 and 29 years old in good health and CMV-seropositive.

With regard to this clone: In the same sample, other DNA sequences code for this CDR3. The chain couples TRBV5-1 to TRBJ2-7, with 8 bases identical to TRBD2. The CDR3 contains 15 residues. V was clipped by 0 bases and J by 4 bases; unmatched bases: 6. Germline CDR1 SGHRS, CDR2 YFSETQ. The DNA for the CDR3 is TGCGCCAGCAGCTTGGTGGCGGGAGGCGGATACGAGCAGTACTTC. Amino acids: CASSLVAGGGYEQYF.

CDR3 protein: CAWSVRLINQPQHF. The CDR3 DNA is TGTGCCTGGAGTGTACGACTGATCAATCAGCCCCAGCATTTT. The V and J genes are TRBV30 and TRBJ1-5; D gene unclear. The CDR3 spans 14 residues. From germline, CDR1 is GTSNPN and CDR2 SVGIG (reference sequence). Trimming cost V 0 bases and J 3 bases, with 9 bases left between them.

The chain carries TRBV6-1 and TRBJ1-2, with D possibly matching TRBD1 (5 bases). Germline CDR1 and CDR2: MNHNS and SASEGT. The CDR3 has 13 residues. V lost 1 base and J 4 bases, leaving 7 bases between the germline ends. CDR3 residues: CASSEVTVYGYTF. DNA of the CDR3: TGTGCCAGCAGTGAAGTGACAGTCTATGGCTACACCTTC.

This chain joins TRBV27 and TRBJ1-4; D call uncertain. The germline V and J ends were trimmed by 6 bases and 8 bases, with 16 bases remaining between them. Germline V CDR1 and CDR2: MNHEY, SMNVEV (reference sequence). The CDR3 totals 14 residues. In nucleotides, the CDR3 is TGTGCCAGCAGCGTGGTCGGTTTCAACGAAAAACTGTTTTTT. As protein: CASSVVGFNEKLFF.

The genes are TRBV7-9 and TRBJ2-3; 10 nucleotides align to TRBD2. V gave up 3 bases and J gave up 10 bases; unmatched junction bases: 16. Germline V gene sequence: CDR1 SEHNR, CDR2 FQNEAQ (reference sequence). There are 17 residues in the CDR3. CDR3: CASSFASLAGGLPPQYF. The CDR3 nucleotides read TGTGCCAGCAGCTTCGCCTCTTTAGCGGGAGGTCTCCCTCCGCAGTATTTT.

The V gene is TRBV6-1, the J gene TRBJ2-2, with D perhaps TRBD1 (6 bases). The CDR3 sequence is 16 residues long. Per germline, CDR1 MNHNS and CDR2 SASEGT. V lost 1 base and J 4 bases, leaving 13 bases between the germline ends. CDR3 protein: CASSEVWTAITGELFF. Written as DNA, the CDR3 is TGTGCCAGCAGTGAAGTCTGGACAGCTATCACCGGGGAGCTGTTTTTT.